This is a list of T cell receptor beta chains from one sample in a study of cytomegalovirus exposure and HLA in healthy donors. Profiling relied on immunoSEQ multiplex PCR, and the TCRdb table lists in-frame clones only, not all of them. This table holds about 250,000 clones, about 90% found once. The sequencing input was PBMCs. These receptors were obtained from a girl between 2 and 10 years old in good health and CMV-seronegative. CDR3s include the opening cysteine and the closing phenylalanine or tryptophan. D genes are given only for firm matches. Size is omitted from some rows. Given values are once, few, many or a class for expanded clones.

-,TRBJ2-5,TRBV7-2,-,TGTGCCAGCAGCTTAGTGCCGGGAGCTTGGGAGACCCAGTACTTC,CASSLVPGAWETQYF
-,TRBJ2-5,TRBV18,TRBD2,TGTGCCAGCTCACCCAAACTAGCGGACTCACTAGAGACCCAGTACTTC,CASSPKLADSLETQYF
-,TRBJ2-7,TRBV2,TRBD2,TGTGCCAGCAGTGAACTCGTACTAGCGGGAGGGAAGGCGGACGAGCAGTACTTC,CASSELVLAGGKADEQYF
-,TRBJ2-5,TRBV9,-,TGTGCCAGCAGCGTAGGAGGTTTGGAGACCCAGTACTTC,CASSVGGLETQYF
-,TRBJ2-3,TRBV7-9,TRBD2,TGTGCCAGCAGCTTAGCCGTTTGGGGGGGAGTAGATACGCAGTATTTT,CASSLAVWGGVDTQYF
-,TRBJ2-7,TRBV27,TRBD2,TGTGCCAGCACCACTAGCGGGAGGGCCTACGAGCAGTACTTC,CASTTSGRAYEQYF
-,TRBJ1-2,TRBV19,-,TGTGCCAGTAGTATAGGGGGCGGCTACACCTTC,CASSIGGGYTF
once,TRBJ1-5,TRBV6-1,-,TGTGCCAGCAGTGAACCGAGGGCAGGGGTATTGAGCAATCAGCCCCAGCATTTT,CASSEPRAGVLSNQPQHF
-,TRBJ1-5,TRBV7-7,TRBD1,TGTGCTCCGGTCTTGTTGACAGGGATCAATCAGCCCCAGCATTTT,CAPVLLTGINQPQHF
-,TRBJ2-2,TRBV29-1,-,TGCAGCGCGCGGGACCCCGGGGAGCTGTTTTTT,CSARDPGELFF
-,TRBJ1-1,TRBV18,-,TGTGCCAGCTCACCCTTCGATTCGGGGTCTGAAGCTTTCTTT,CASSPFDSGSEAFF
-,TRBJ2-3,TRBV14,-,TGTGCCAGCAGCCTCAGGCCCGGCACAGATACGCAGTATTTT,CASSLRPGTDTQYF
-,TRBJ1-2,TRBV5-4,-,TGTGCCAGCAGCCTCGAACTACACAAGAAGGATGGCTACACCTTC,CASSLELHKKDGYTF
-,TRBJ1-1,TRBV6-5,-,TGTGCCAGCAGTGAGCGGACGGGATTCACTGAAGCTTTCTTT,CASSERTGFTEAFF
-,TRBJ1-6,TRBV5-4,-,TGTGCCAGCAGCTTGGCAAAAAATAATTCACCCCTCCACTTT,CASSLAKNNSPLHF
-,TRBJ2-1,TRBV7-9,-,TGTGCCAGCAGCTCCGCAGGGTATGAGCAGTTCTTC,CASSSAGYEQFF
-,TRBJ2-3,TRBV30,-,TGTGCCTGGAGTGGAGGGGGGGGGCGGGTCACAGATACGCAGTATTTT,CAWSGGGGRVTDTQYF
-,TRBJ2-2,TRBV28,-,TGTGCCAGCAGTTTGGGCAGAAACACCGGGGAGCTGTTTTTT,CASSLGRNTGELFF
-,TRBJ2-1,TRBV11-3,-,TGTGCCAGCAGCTTAGAAGGGGTCCATGAGCAGTTCTTC,CASSLEGVHEQFF
once,TRBJ1-2,TRBV28,-,TGTGCCAGCAGGGGGCTCCGCGGTGGCTACACCTTC,CASRGLRGGYTF
-,TRBJ2-1,TRBV7-9,TRBD2,TGTGCCAGCAGCTTAGGGGGACTAGCGGCTATAAGCTCCTACAATGAGCAGTTCTTC,CASSLGGLAAISSYNEQFF
once,TRBJ1-3,TRBV5-4,TRBD1,TGTGCCAGCAGCGAGAGGGAGTGGGGGACAGGGATCTCTGGAAACACCATATATTTT,CASSEREWGTGISGNTIYF
-,TRBJ1-2,TRBV9,TRBD1,TGTGCCAGCAGCGTAGCGGGACAGGGATCCTCCTATGGCTACACCTTC,CASSVAGQGSSYGYTF
-,TRBJ2-5,TRBV6-5,TRBD1,TGTGCCAGCCAACGAACAGGGGGCGGAGAGACCCAGTACTTC,CASQRTGGGETQYF
-,TRBJ2-1,TRBV5-4,TRBD1,TGTGCCAGCAGCTCCCTCGGGACAGGGTACAATGAGCAGTTCTTC,CASSSLGTGYNEQFF
-,TRBJ1-1,TRBV19,-,TGTGCCAGCCAATACGGGAACACTGAAGCTTTCTTT,CASQYGNTEAFF
-,TRBJ2-5,TRBV6-1,TRBD2,TGTGCCAGCAGTGGGACTAGCGGGACACAAGAGACCCAGTACTTC,CASSGTSGTQETQYF
-,TRBJ1-1,TRBV6-5,-,TGTGCCAGCACTCGGGGGGTGTATACTGAAGCTTTCTTT,CASTRGVYTEAFF
-,TRBJ1-4,TRBV27,TRBD1,TGTGCCAGCAGTTTGACAGGGTGGGAAAAACTGTTTTTT,CASSLTGWEKLFF
-,TRBJ2-5,TRBV9,TRBD2,TGTGCCAGCAGCTTGCTGGGCGGGGGGGAAAGAGAGACCCAGTACTTC,CASSLLGGGERETQYF
-,TRBJ2-3,TRBV19,-,TGTGCCAGCCGCCGAGGCAGCACAGATACGCAGTATTTT,CASRRGSTDTQYF
-,TRBJ1-1,TRBV28,-,TGTGCCAGCAGTCCAGGGGTGTCCCTGGGAAACACTGAAGCTTTCTTT,CASSPGVSLGNTEAFF
-,TRBJ1-2,TRBV28,-,TGTGCCAGCAGCCCGGGACACTCCATCTATGGCTACACCTTC,CASSPGHSIYGYTF
-,TRBJ2-7,TRBV18,TRBD1,TGTGCCAGCTCATCCGAACAGGGGGCCGGGTACGAGCAGTACTTC,CASSSEQGAGYEQYF
-,TRBJ2-7,TRBV2,-,TGTGCCAGCAGTGAATCCAGGAACTACGAGCAGTACTTC,CASSESRNYEQYF
once,TRBJ1-4,TRBV7-2,TRBD1,TGTGCCAGCAGCTTAGGGACAGGGATGGGTGAAAAACTGTTTTTT,CASSLGTGMGEKLFF
-,TRBJ2-7,TRBV6-5,TRBD2,TGTGCCAGCAGTAGGACTAGCAATACCTACGAGCAGTACTTC,CASSRTSNTYEQYF
-,TRBJ2-7,TRBV7-9,TRBD2,TGTGCCAGCAGCTTAGGACTAGCGGGCTCTCCCTACGAGCAGTACTTC,CASSLGLAGSPYEQYF
-,TRBJ2-4,TRBV28,-,TGTGCCAGCACCCCGGCGGGGGCAGACAAAAACATTCAGTACTTC,CASTPAGADKNIQYF
once,TRBJ2-5,TRBV30,TRBD1,TGTGCCTGGAGTGCCCGGTGGACAGGGGAACGGGAGACCCAGTACTTC,CAWSARWTGERETQYF
-,TRBJ2-1,TRBV4-2,-,TGTGCCAGCAGCCAAGAACCGGGCTCCTACAATGAGCAGTTCTTC,CASSQEPGSYNEQFF